What follows are 8 T cell receptor beta chains derived from one specimen sequenced in a study of cytomegalovirus exposure and HLA in healthy donors. The PCR employed 60 Vbeta primers together with 13 Jbeta primers. The data were produced by immunoSEQ multiplex PCR, yet TCRdb's version contains in-frame clones alone and is incomplete. The table includes 55,000 to 75,000 clones, less than 65% detected once. Sequenced sample: PBMCs. The source of these receptors is a man aged 25 to 45 in good health and CMV-seronegative.

This chain links TRBV11-3 with TRBJ2-2; TRBD1 is a possible D gene (5 bases). V was cut by 2 bases and J by 0 bases, with 7 bases left in between. The CDR3 length is 15 residues. Germline V gene lookup returns CDR1 SGHNT and CDR2 YENEEA. The chain's CDR3 is CASSLSRANTGELFF. As DNA, the CDR3 is TGTGCCAGCAGCTTATCCAGGGCGAACACCGGGGAGCTGTTTTTT.

The rearrangement links TRBV6-5 to TRBJ1-5, with a tentative D call TRBD1 (6 bases). V lost 6 bases to trimming and J lost 1 base, with 7 bases between them. The CDR3 totals 13 residues. Germline V CDR1 and CDR2: MNHEY, SVGAGI. Written as DNA, the CDR3 is TGTGCCAGCAGACAGGGAAGCAATCAGCCCCAGCATTTT. Encoded protein: CASRQGSNQPQHF.

This clone has a single count. V usage is TRBV5-1 and J usage is TRBJ2-5; perhaps TRBD1 as D (6 bases). V was shortened by 2 bases and J by 3 bases, with 11 bases between the two germline ends. The CDR3 has 14 residues. Germline V gene sequence: CDR1 SGHRS, CDR2 YFSETQ. DNA of the CDR3: TGCGCCAGCAGCTTTTCACAGGGTGAAGAGACCCAGTACTTC. This translates into CASSFSQGEETQYF.

J is TRBJ1-5 and V is TRBV7-5; TRBD1 reflects the table's D call only, with no check against the DNA. TRBV7-5 is listed as a pseudogene. The CDR3 length is 14 residues. The CDR3 sequence: CARSYTGAYQPQHF. CDR3 DNA sequence: TGTGCCAGAAGCTATACAGGGGCGTATCAGCCCCAGCATTTT.

This clone appeared a few times. The V and J genes are TRBV29-1 and TRBJ2-7, with D uncertain. Germline V gene lookup returns CDR1 SQVTM and CDR2 ANQGSEA. V lost 4 bases and J lost 3, with 4 bases in between. The CDR3 is made up of 10 amino acids. In nucleotides, the CDR3 is TGCAGCGTTGTCGGCTACGAGCAGTACTTC. This gives the protein CSVVGYEQYF.

CDR3 sequence reads: CTSSQDLQGFNSPLHF. CDR3 nucleotide sequence: TGCACCAGCAGCCAAGATCTGCAGGGGTTTAATTCACCCCTCCACTTT. J is TRBJ1-6 and V is TRBV1; the table's TRBD1 call for D was not verified on the DNA. TRBV1 is marked as a pseudogene. This CDR3 has 16 residues.

The chain combines TRBV9 with TRBJ2-3, with TRBD2 matching over 9 bases. The CDR3 is 15 amino acids. Trimming took 0 bases from V and 4 from J; bases not matched to a gene: 3. Germline-derived CDR1 and CDR2 are SGDLS and YYNGEE. The DNA of the CDR3 is TGTGCCAGCAGCGTAGTGCGGGGGGGCGCAGATACGCAGTATTTT. This gives the protein CASSVVRGGADTQYF.

In DNA, the CDR3 is TGTGCCAGCTCACCAACACAGGGGGCAGGGCAGCCCCAGCATTTT. It translates to CASSPTQGAGQPQHF. The gene calls are TRBV18 and TRBJ1-5, with 9 bases aligning to TRBD1. Germline V gene data show CDR1 as KGHSH and CDR2 as LQKENI. Unmatched junction bases numbered 6, after V lost 2 bases and J lost 7 bases. The CDR3 extends over 15 amino acids. Together with reference TRBV18 and TRBJ1-5, the CDR3 gives the full variable domain: NAGVMQNPRHLVRRRGQEARLRCSPMKGHSHVYWYRQLPEEGLKFMVYLQKENIIDESGMPKERFSAEFPKEGPSILRIQQVVRGDSAAYFCASSPTQGAGQPQHFGDGTRLSIL.